The text below deals with one T cell receptor beta chain. What it binds is not known. This CDR3 region has 16 residues. Trimming took off 0 bases at V and 0 bases at J, with 12 bases between the two ends. TCRdb reprocessed the RACE reads with MiXCR, giving one entry per CDR3 protein. The sample contains roughly 130,000 distinct CDR3 sequences, around 11% of which appear only once. These data are taken from a study of human T cells and chemical hapten exposure. Study as a whole: From small differences in pooled library volume came most of the variation in per-sample TCR yields. Study-wide points: Unchanged with DPC sensitization were TCRs above 1 in 1000 frequency.

Time point given: patch test 3, about 24 weeks after DPC sensitization. Treatment noted: therapeutic diphenylcyclopropenone sensitization with weekly scalp DPC. Total RNA was extracted from unfractionated whole blood. The rearrangement joins TRBV12-3 or TRBV12-4 to TRBJ2-7; tentatively, D is TRBD1 or TRBD2 (5 bases each). This clonotype originated in a woman in her forties or fifties with alopecia areata. Some clones in this sample may be carry-over from other donors' samples. Sequenced material: whole blood, taken in connection with sensitization to the hapten diphenylcyclopropenone (DPC). The CDR3 is CASSLALGESSYEQYF. In DNA form, the CDR3 reads TGTGCCAGCAGTTTAGCGCTGGGGGAGAGCTCCTACGAGCAGTACTTC.